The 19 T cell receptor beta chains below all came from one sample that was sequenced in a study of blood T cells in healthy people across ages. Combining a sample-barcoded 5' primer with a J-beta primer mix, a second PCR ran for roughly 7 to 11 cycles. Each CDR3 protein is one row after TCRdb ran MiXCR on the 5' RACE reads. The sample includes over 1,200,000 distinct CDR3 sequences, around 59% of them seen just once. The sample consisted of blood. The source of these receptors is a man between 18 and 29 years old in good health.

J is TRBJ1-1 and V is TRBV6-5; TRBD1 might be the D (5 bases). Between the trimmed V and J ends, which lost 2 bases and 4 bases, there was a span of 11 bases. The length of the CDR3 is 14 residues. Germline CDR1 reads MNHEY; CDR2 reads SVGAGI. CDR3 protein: CASSYGGEGTEAFF. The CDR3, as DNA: TGTGCCAGCAGTTACGGGGGAGAGGGCACTGAAGCTTTCTTT.

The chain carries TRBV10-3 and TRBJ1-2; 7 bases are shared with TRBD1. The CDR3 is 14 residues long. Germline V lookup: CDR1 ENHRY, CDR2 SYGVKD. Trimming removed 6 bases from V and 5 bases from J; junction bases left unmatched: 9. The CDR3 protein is CAISGTDPGYGYTF. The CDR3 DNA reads TGTGCCATCAGCGGGACAGACCCAGGGTATGGCTACACCTTC.

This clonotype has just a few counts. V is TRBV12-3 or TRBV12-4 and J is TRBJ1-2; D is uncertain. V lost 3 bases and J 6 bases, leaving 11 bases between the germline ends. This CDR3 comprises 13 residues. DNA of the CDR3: TGTGCCAGCAGTTTCACAGTGGGGAATGGCTACACCTTC. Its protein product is CASSFTVGNGYTF.

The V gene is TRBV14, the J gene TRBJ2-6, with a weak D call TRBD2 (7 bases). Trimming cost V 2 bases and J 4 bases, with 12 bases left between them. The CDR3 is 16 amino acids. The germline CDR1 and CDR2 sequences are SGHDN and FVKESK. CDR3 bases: TGTGCCAGCAGCCAAAGGGGGGGATTCGGGGCCAACGTCCTGACTTTC. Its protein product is CASSQRGGFGANVLTF.

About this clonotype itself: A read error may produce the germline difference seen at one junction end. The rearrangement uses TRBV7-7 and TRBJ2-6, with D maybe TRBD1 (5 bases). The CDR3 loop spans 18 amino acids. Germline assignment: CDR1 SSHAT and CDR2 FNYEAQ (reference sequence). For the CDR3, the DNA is TGTGCTAGCAGCTTAGGGCAGGGTCCTTCCTCTGGGGCCAACGTCCTGACTTTC. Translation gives CASSLGQGPSSGANVLTF.

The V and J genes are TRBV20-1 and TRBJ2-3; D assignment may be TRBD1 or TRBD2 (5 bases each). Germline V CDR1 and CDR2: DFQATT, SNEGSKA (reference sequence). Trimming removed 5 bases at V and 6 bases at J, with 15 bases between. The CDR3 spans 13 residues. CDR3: CSAGGWSWDTQYF. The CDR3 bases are TGCAGTGCTGGGGGTTGGAGCTGGGATACGCAGTATTTT.

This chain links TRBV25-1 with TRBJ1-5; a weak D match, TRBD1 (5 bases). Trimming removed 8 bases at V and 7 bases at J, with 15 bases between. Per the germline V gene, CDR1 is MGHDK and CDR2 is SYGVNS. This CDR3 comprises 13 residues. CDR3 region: CASGGGLTQPQHF. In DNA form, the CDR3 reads TGTGCCAGCGGGGGGGGGTTGACCCAGCCCCAGCATTTT.

The CDR3 loop reads CASSRDAGTGLNYGYTF. CDR3 DNA: TGTGCCAGCAGCCGAGACGCGGGGACAGGGCTAAACTATGGCTACACCTTC. The chain couples TRBV27 to TRBJ1-2, with 9 bases aligning to TRBD1. Germline-derived CDR1 and CDR2 are MNHEY and SMNVEV (reference sequence). There are 17 residues in the CDR3. The ends lost 6 bases at V and 2 bases at J; junction bases unmatched: 13.

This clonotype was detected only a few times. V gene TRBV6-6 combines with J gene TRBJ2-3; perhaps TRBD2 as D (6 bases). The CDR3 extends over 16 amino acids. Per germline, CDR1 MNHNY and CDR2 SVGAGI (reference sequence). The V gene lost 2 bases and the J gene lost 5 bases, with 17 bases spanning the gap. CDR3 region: CASSYGSGVRGDTQYF. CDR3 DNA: TGTGCCAGCAGTTACGGGTCGGGAGTCCGGGGAGATACGCAGTATTTT.

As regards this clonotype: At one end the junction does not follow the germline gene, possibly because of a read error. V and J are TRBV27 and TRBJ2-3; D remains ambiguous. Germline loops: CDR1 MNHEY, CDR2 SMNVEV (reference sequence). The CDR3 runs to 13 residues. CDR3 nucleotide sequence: TGTGCCAGCAGTGTATCCTACTCCGATACGCAGTATTTT. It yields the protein CASSVSYSDTQYF.

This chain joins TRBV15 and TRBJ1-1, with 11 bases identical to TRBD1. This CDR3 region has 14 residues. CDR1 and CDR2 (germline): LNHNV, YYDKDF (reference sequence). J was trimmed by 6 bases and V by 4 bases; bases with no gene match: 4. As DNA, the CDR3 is TGTGCCACCAGCATGGACAGGGGGCTGGCTGAAGCTTTCTTT. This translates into CATSMDRGLAEAFF.

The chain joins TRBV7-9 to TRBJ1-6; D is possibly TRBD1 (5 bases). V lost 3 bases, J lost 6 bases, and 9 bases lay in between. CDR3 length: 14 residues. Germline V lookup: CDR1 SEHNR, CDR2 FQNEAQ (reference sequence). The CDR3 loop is CASSLGGLNSPLHF. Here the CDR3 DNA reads TGTGCCAGCAGCTTGGGGGGTCTTAATTCACCCCTCCACTTT.

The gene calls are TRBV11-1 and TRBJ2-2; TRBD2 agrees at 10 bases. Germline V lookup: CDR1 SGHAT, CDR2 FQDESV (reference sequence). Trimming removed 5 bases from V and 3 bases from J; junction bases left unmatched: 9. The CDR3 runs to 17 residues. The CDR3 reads CASSLHSGGLHTGELFF. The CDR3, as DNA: TGTGCCAGCAGCCTGCATAGCGGGGGGCTACACACCGGGGAGCTGTTTTTT.

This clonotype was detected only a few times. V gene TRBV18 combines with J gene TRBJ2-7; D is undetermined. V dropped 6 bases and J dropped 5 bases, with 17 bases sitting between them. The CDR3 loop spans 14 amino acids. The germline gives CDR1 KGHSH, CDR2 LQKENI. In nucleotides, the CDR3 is TGTGCCAGCTCGCTCGGAGTCGGCGTTGACGAGCAGTACTTC. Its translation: CASSLGVGVDEQYF.

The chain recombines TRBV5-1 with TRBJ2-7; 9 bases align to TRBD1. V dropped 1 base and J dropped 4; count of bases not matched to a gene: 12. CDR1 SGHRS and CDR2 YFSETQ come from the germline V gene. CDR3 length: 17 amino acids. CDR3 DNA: TGCGCCAGCAGCTTGCCCATGCCGGGACAGGGCGGATACGAGCAGTACTTC. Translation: CASSLPMPGQGGYEQYF.

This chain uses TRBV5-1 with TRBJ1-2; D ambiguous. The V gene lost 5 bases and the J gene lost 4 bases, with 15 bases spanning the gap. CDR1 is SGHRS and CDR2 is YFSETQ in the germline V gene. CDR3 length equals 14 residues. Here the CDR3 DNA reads TGCGCCAGCAGTTGGTTAGGTGGTGCCTATGGCTACACCTTC. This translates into CASSWLGGAYGYTF.

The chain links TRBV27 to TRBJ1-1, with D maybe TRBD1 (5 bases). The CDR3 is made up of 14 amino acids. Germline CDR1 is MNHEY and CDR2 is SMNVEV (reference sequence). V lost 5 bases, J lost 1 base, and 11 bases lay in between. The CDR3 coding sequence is TGTGCCAGCAGTCCAATAGGACAGAACACTGAAGCTTTCTTT. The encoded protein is CASSPIGQNTEAFF.

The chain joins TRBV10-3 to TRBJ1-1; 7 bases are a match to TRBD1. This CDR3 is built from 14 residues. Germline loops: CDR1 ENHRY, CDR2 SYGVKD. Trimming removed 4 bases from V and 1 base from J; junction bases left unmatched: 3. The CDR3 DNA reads TGTGCCATCAGTGTCGGGACAGCGAACACTGAAGCTTTCTTT. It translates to CAISVGTANTEAFF.

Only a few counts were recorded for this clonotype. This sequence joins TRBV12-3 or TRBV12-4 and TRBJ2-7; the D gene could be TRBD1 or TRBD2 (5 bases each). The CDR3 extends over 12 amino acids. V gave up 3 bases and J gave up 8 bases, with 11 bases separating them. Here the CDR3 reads CASSFGADKQYF. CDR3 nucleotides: TGTGCCAGCAGTTTTGGAGCGGACAAGCAGTACTTC.